What follows is one T cell receptor (beta chain) and its context. This sample stems from a study of technical replicates of blood from a handful of donors. Clones were read by immunoSEQ multiplex PCR, and TCRdb kept only the in-frame ones, dropping some. The table has approximately 79,000 clones, 85% to 95% seen once; the top ten hold 0.25% to 0.3%. The ends were cut back, 4 bases at V and 1 base at J, with 12 bases in the middle. The CDR3 is 14 amino acids. Germline V lookup: CDR1 SGHRS, CDR2 YFSETQ. This sequence was found in a human donor in good health. The J gene is TRBJ2-7, the V gene TRBV5-1, with D possibly being TRBD2 (5 bases). The sample comprised T cells isolated from PBMCs. CDR3 in amino acids: CASSTDGLSYEQYF. CDR3 nucleotides: TGCGCCAGCAGCACGGACGGACTTTCCTACGAGCAGTACTTC.